The 29 T cell receptor beta chains in this list originate from one sample, sequenced in a study of graft-versus-host responses after intestinal transplantation. These receptors have no known antigen. Libraries were prepared by immunoSEQ multiplex PCR; TCRdb keeps only in-frame clonotypes and omits some of them. The repertoire holds 80,000 to 100,000 clones, with about 90% as singletons. Sequencing used unstimulated CD4+ T cells sorted from spleen or lymph node cells, obtained before intestinal transplant. These receptors came from a human donor who received an intestinal transplant.

The rearrangement links TRBV5-1 to TRBJ2-3, with D perhaps matching TRBD1 (5 bases). The CDR3 is 15 amino acids. The V gene lost 0 bases and the J gene lost 5 bases, with 13 bases spanning the gap. Germline V gives CDR1 SGHRS, CDR2 YFSETQ. The CDR3 region has the DNA TGCGCCAGCAGCTTGGGATTTGGGGCTGAAGATACGCAGTATTTT. The encoded protein is CASSLGFGAEDTQYF. The variable domain in full, with the rest retrieved from reference TRBV5-1 and TRBJ2-3, is KAGVTQTPRYLIKTRGQQVTLSCSPISGHRSVSWYQQTPGQGLQFLFEYFSETQRNKGNFPGRFSGRQFSNSRSEMNVSTLELGDSALYLCASSLGFGAEDTQYFGPGTRLTVL.

J is TRBJ2-1 and V is TRBV5-1, with 7 positions matching TRBD2. The CDR3 runs to 16 residues. Trimming cost V 4 bases and J 0 bases; bases outside gene matches: 7. Per germline, CDR1 SGHRS and CDR2 YFSETQ. CDR3 nucleotides: TGCGCCAGCAGCCCTGCAGGCGGGAGCTCCTACAATGAGCAGTTCTTC. Encoded protein: CASSPAGGSSYNEQFF.

The chain has TRBV9 and TRBJ2-7; the match to TRBD1 covers 7 bases. The CDR3 runs 16 residues. The V and J ends lost 4 bases and 6 bases, in that order; junction bases with no gene match: 16. Germline values: CDR1 SGDLS, CDR2 YYNGEE. Written as DNA, the CDR3 is TGTGCCAGCAGCTCCACAATAGGGGGCCTCTTCAGCGAGCAGTACTTC. It translates to CASSSTIGGLFSEQYF.

The V call is TRBV29-1, the J call TRBJ2-5, with 8 bases matching TRBD1. Unmatched junction bases numbered 6, after V lost 5 bases and J lost 4 bases. The CDR3 consists of 13 residues. Per the germline V gene, CDR1 is SQVTM and CDR2 is ANQGSEA. CDR3 amino acids: CSVSQGAAETQYF. The CDR3 DNA reads TGCAGCGTTTCTCAGGGGGCTGCAGAGACCCAGTACTTC.

The genes are TRBV27 and TRBJ1-1; D uncertain. The V gene's germline CDR1 is MNHEY and CDR2 SMNVEV (reference sequence). The V end was cut by 2 bases, the J end by 1 base, with 5 bases between. CDR3 length equals 13 residues. CDR3 sequence: CASSLGGNTEAFF. The CDR3, as DNA: TGTGCCAGCAGTTTAGGCGGGAACACTGAAGCTTTCTTT.

This clone occurred once. The chain couples TRBV12-5 to TRBJ2-1; TRBD2 matches 10 bases. Germline loops: CDR1 LGHNT, CDR2 FRNRAP. V trimming: 0 bases; J trimming: 7 bases; junction bases outside the gene matches: 6. The CDR3 spans 16 residues. The chain's CDR3 is CASGLVLAGSVNEQFF. DNA of the CDR3: TGTGCTAGTGGTTTGGTACTAGCGGGAAGTGTAAATGAGCAGTTCTTC.

J is TRBJ2-7 and V is TRBV10-3; 12 nucleotides match TRBD2. CDR1 ENHRY and CDR2 SYGVKD come from the germline V gene. CDR3 length: 15 residues. V lost 4 bases, J lost 6 bases, and 7 bases stayed unmatched. The DNA of the CDR3 is TGTGCCATCAGTGGAGGTGCTAGCGGGAGGGTCGAGCAGTACTTC. This gives the protein CAISGGASGRVEQYF.

V gene TRBV5-1 combines with J gene TRBJ1-1; no clear D gene. The CDR3 covers 12 residues. In germline, CDR1 is SGHRS, CDR2 YFSETQ. Trimming cost V 2 bases and J 5 bases, with 7 bases left between them. CDR3 nucleotides: TGCGCCAGCAGCTTTGACGGGACTGAAGCTTTCTTT. Translating gives CASSFDGTEAFF.

This chain links TRBV4-2 with TRBJ2-1; D may be TRBD2 (6 bases). The CDR3 runs 16 residues. The V gene's germline CDR1 is LGHNA and CDR2 YNFKEQ. The V gene lost 0 bases and the J gene lost 0 bases, with 9 bases spanning the gap. The CDR3 DNA is TGTGCCAGCAGCCAAGATCTGACTAGCTCCTACAATGAGCAGTTCTTC. Translation gives CASSQDLTSSYNEQFF.

The V call is TRBV7-9, the J call TRBJ2-5; weak D call: TRBD2 (6 bases). CDR3 size: 11 residues. Germline CDR1 reads SEHNR; CDR2 reads FQNEAQ (reference sequence). The ends were cut back, 8 bases at V and 4 bases at J, with 8 bases in the middle. As DNA, the CDR3 is TGTGCCAGCCGGAGGGGAGAGACCCAGTACTTC. This translates into CASRRGETQYF.

The chain couples TRBV30 to TRBJ1-5, with 10 bases matching TRBD1. Germline trimming cut 1 base from V and 4 bases from J; bases unmatched to any gene: 1. The CDR3 extends over 14 amino acids. The germline gives CDR1 GTSNPN, CDR2 SVGIG (reference sequence). CDR3 protein: CAWSEGQGNQPQHF. The CDR3 region has the DNA TGTGCCTGGAGTGAGGGACAGGGGAATCAGCCCCAGCATTTT.

The CDR3 sequence is CASSYNSYQETQYF. The CDR3 DNA is TGCGCCAGCAGCTATAACTCGTACCAAGAGACCCAGTACTTC. V and J are TRBV5-1 and TRBJ2-5; no definite D call. The CDR3 consists of 14 residues. V was shortened by 3 bases and J by 0 bases, with 9 bases between the two germline ends. Germline V lookup: CDR1 SGHRS, CDR2 YFSETQ. Complete variable domain (other parts from reference TRBV5-1 and TRBJ2-5): KAGVTQTPRYLIKTRGQQVTLSCSPISGHRSVSWYQQTPGQGLQFLFEYFSETQRNKGNFPGRFSGRQFSNSRSEMNVSTLELGDSALYLCASSYNSYQETQYFGPGTRLLVL.

The chain carries TRBV5-5 and TRBJ1-6; 8 bases match TRBD1. From germline, CDR1 is SGHKS and CDR2 YYEKEE (reference sequence). V lost 1 base and J lost 3; bases outside the gene matches: 0. This CDR3 is built from 15 residues. The CDR3: CASSLTGGYNSPLHF. CDR3 in DNA: TGTGCCAGCAGCTTGACAGGGGGCTATAATTCACCCCTCCACTTT.

The chain has TRBV19 and TRBJ1-4, with 8 bases identical to TRBD1. This CDR3 region has 15 residues. The germline V gene has CDR1 LNHDA and CDR2 SQIVND (reference sequence). V shed 6 bases and J 3 bases; nucleotides not matched to a gene: 6. The CDR3 is CASSQNRGSNEKLFF. The CDR3 DNA is TGTGCCAGTAGCCAAAACAGGGGGTCTAATGAAAAACTGTTTTTT.

The rearrangement joins TRBV5-1 to TRBJ1-6, with a tentative D call TRBD1 (6 bases). V shed 7 bases and J shed 1 base, with 15 bases lying between them. This CDR3 is 16 amino acids long. CDR1 and CDR2 from the germline V gene are SGHRS and YFSETQ. CDR3 nucleotides: TGCGCCAGCTGCGCCACAGGGTGGTCCTATAATTCACCCCTCCACTTT. Protein product: CASCATGWSYNSPLHF.

This chain uses TRBV28 with TRBJ1-1; 8 bases align to TRBD1. With V trimmed by 6 bases and J by 7 bases, 10 bases remained unmatched. CDR1 is MDHEN and CDR2 is SYDVKM in the germline V gene. This CDR3 has 14 residues. The CDR3 DNA is TGTGCCAGCAGGGGGTTGACAGGGGACATTGAAGCTTTCTTT. Residues: CASRGLTGDIEAFF.

This sequence joins TRBV6-1 and TRBJ2-1; tentatively, D is TRBD1 (6 bases). Germline CDR1 is MNHNS and CDR2 is SASEGT. Trimming cost V 5 bases and J 8 bases, with 10 bases left between them. This CDR3 region has 12 residues. CDR3 DNA: TGTGCCAGCAGTTCACAGGGTTATGAGCAGTTCTTC. It is translated as CASSSQGYEQFF.

This CDR3 is CASSQEIGAGGTGELFF. The CDR3 DNA follows: TGCGCCAGCAGCCAAGAAATCGGAGCGGGGGGCACCGGGGAGCTGTTTTTT. This chain joins TRBV4-3 and TRBJ2-2, with TRBD2 identical over 9 bases. CDR1 and CDR2 from the germline V gene are LGHNA and YSLEER. The V and J ends lost 0 bases and 4 bases, in that order; junction bases with no gene match: 6. The length of the CDR3 is 17 residues.

The V and J genes are TRBV19 and TRBJ1-5; perhaps TRBD1 as D (5 bases). V was trimmed by 6 bases and J by 0 bases, leaving 15 bases between them. CDR1 is LNHDA, CDR2 SQIVND, per germline (reference sequence). The CDR3 runs 16 residues. The CDR3 region is CASRDSALYSNQPQHF. CDR3 nucleotides: TGTGCCAGTAGAGACAGCGCGCTTTATAGCAATCAGCCCCAGCATTTT.

The chain employs TRBV5-1 and TRBJ2-3, with 8 nucleotides matching TRBD1. The V and J ends lost 4 bases and 3 bases, in that order; junction bases with no gene match: 4. The CDR3 loop spans 14 amino acids. Germline assignment: CDR1 SGHRS and CDR2 YFSETQ. CDR3 in DNA: TGCGCCAGCAGCCCCGACAGGGGTACAGATACGCAGTATTTT. As protein: CASSPDRGTDTQYF.

This clone was counted between two and nine times. CDR3 coding DNA: TGCGCCAGCAGCCAAGGACAGGCAACTAATGAAAAACTGTTTTTT. Translated, it gives CASSQGQATNEKLFF. J is TRBJ1-4 and V is TRBV5-1, with TRBD1 matching over 7 bases. The ends lost 4 bases at V and 0 bases at J; junction bases unmatched: 3. Germline values: CDR1 SGHRS, CDR2 YFSETQ. This CDR3 is built from 15 residues.

The chain recombines TRBV29-1 with TRBJ1-1; the D is unclear. The ends were cut back, 4 bases at V and 7 bases at J, with 22 bases in the middle. Germline loops: CDR1 SQVTM, CDR2 ANQGSEA. The CDR3 totals 15 residues. CDR3 in DNA: TGCAGCGTTGGGTATGTCGGATTAGGCGGGAGTGAAGCTTTCTTT. Encoded protein: CSVGYVGLGGSEAFF.

V is TRBV18 and J is TRBJ1-2, with a weak D call TRBD1 (6 bases). Germline V CDR1 and CDR2: KGHSH, LQKENI. CDR3 size: 14 residues. Between the trimmed V and J ends, which lost 2 bases and 4 bases, there was a span of 11 bases. CDR3 sequence: CASSPGQISYGYTF. The CDR3 coding sequence is TGTGCCAGCTCACCAGGACAGATTTCCTATGGCTACACCTTC. The full variable domain, with the rest looked up from reference TRBV18 and TRBJ1-2, is NAGVMQNPRHLVRRRGQEARLRCSPMKGHSHVYWYRQLPEEGLKFMVYLQKENIIDESGMPKERFSAEFPKEGPSILRIQQVVRGDSAAYFCASSPGQISYGYTFGSGTRLTVV.

The gene calls are TRBV5-1 and TRBJ2-5, with TRBD2 matching 9 bases. With V trimmed by 5 bases and J by 5 bases, 7 bases remained unmatched. The CDR3 is made up of 14 amino acids. Per germline, CDR1 SGHRS and CDR2 YFSETQ. The DNA of the CDR3 is TGCGCCAGCAGACAGGCGGGAGGGAGGGAGACCCAGTACTTC. Protein sequence: CASRQAGGRETQYF.

The rearrangement links TRBV5-1 to TRBJ2-7, with TRBD1 identical over 7 bases. V shed 0 bases, J shed 5 bases, and the junction held 5 bases outside the gene matches. Germline V gives CDR1 SGHRS, CDR2 YFSETQ. The CDR3 consists of 14 residues. The CDR3 sequence: CASSLVATGHEQYF. CDR3 nucleotide sequence: TGCGCCAGCAGCTTGGTAGCGACAGGGCACGAGCAGTACTTC.

The chain links TRBV21-1 to TRBJ2-2; the table gives TRBD2 as D, unverified against the DNA. TRBV21-1 is marked as a pseudogene. This CDR3 region has 18 residues. This chain's CDR3 is CASSNLLAREGRTGELFF. The CDR3 nucleotides are TGTGCCAGCAGCAACCTCCTCGCTAGGGAGGGTCGAACCGGGGAGCTGTTTTTT.

The rearrangement joins TRBV19 to TRBJ2-2, with TRBD1 matching 7 bases. CDR3 length: 20 residues. V was clipped by 1 base and J by 5 bases; unmatched bases: 19. CDR1 and CDR2 (germline): LNHDA, SQIVND (reference sequence). This CDR3 is CASSIGGPRYRGRGTGELFF. In nucleotides, the CDR3 is TGTGCCAGTAGTATAGGAGGGCCCCGATACAGGGGCAGGGGAACCGGGGAGCTGTTTTTT. The full variable domain, completed using reference TRBV19 and TRBJ2-2, is DGGITQSPKYLFRKEGQNVTLSCEQNLNHDAMYWYRQDPGQGLRLIYYSQIVNDFQKGDIAEGYSVSREKKESFPLTVTSAQKNPTAFYLCASSIGGPRYRGRGTGELFFGEGSRLTVL.

The CDR3 DNA reads TGTGCCAGCAGTCGACAGGGCAGCAACACTGAAGCTTTCTTT. Translation gives CASSRQGSNTEAFF. The chain recombines TRBV7-9 with TRBJ1-1; TRBD1 matches 7 bases. The ends lost 6 bases at V and 2 bases at J; junction bases unmatched: 6. Germline CDR1 and CDR2: SEHNR and FQNEAQ (reference sequence). This CDR3 region has 14 residues.

This clone was found once. V and J are TRBV19 and TRBJ1-5; the match to TRBD1 covers 11 bases. CDR3 length: 18 residues. J lost 2 bases, V lost 1 base, and 7 bases had no gene match. Germline V gene sequence: CDR1 LNHDA, CDR2 SQIVND (reference sequence). The chain's CDR3 is CASSIVGTGGGGNQPQHF. The CDR3 DNA reads TGTGCCAGTAGTATAGTCGGGACAGGGGGGGGAGGCAATCAGCCCCAGCATTTT.